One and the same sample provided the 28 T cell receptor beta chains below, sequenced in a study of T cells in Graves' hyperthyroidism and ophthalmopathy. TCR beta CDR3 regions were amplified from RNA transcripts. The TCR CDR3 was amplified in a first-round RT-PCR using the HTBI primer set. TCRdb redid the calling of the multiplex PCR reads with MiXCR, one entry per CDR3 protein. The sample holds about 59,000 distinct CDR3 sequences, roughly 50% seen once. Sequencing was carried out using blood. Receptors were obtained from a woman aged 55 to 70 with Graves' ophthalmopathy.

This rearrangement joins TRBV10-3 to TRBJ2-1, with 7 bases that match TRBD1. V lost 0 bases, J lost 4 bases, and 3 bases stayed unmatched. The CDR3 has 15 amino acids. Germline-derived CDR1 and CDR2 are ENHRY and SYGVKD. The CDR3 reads CAISESQGDYNEQFF. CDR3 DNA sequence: TGTGCCATCAGTGAGTCTCAGGGGGATTACAATGAGCAGTTCTTC.

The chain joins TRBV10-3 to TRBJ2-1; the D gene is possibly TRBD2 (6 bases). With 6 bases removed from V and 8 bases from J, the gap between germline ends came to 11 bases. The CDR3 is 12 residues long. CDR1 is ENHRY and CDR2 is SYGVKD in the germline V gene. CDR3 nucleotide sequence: TGTGCCATCAGATCGCGGGGAGATGAGCAGTTCTTC. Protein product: CAIRSRGDEQFF.

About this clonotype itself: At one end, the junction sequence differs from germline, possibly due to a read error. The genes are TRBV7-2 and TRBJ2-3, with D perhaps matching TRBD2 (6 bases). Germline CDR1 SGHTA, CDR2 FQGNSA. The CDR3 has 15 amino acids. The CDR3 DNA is TGTGCCAGCAGCTTTCTCGGGACTTGCGGAGATACGCTGTATTTT. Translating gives CASSFLGTCGDTLYF.

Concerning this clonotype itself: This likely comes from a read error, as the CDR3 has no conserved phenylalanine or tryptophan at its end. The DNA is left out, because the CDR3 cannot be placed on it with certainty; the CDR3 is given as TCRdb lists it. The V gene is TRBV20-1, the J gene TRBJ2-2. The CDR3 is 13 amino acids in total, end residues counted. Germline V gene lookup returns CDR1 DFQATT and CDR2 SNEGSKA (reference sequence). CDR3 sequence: CSVLGREHRGAVV.

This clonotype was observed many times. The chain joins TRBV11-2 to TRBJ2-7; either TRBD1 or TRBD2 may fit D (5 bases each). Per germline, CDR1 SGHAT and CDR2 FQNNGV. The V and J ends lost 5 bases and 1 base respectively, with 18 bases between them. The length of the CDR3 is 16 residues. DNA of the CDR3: TGTGCCAGCAGCCCGGCGGGCAGGGAAGGTTCCTACGAGCAGTACTTC. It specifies CASSPAGREGSYEQYF.

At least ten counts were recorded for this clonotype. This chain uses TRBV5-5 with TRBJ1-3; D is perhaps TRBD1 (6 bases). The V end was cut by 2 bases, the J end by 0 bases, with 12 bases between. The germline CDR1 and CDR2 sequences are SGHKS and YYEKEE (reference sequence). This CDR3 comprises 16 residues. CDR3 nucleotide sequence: TGTGCCAGCAGCTTCGGGGGGCGGAACTCTGGAAACACCATATATTTT. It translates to CASSFGGRNSGNTIYF. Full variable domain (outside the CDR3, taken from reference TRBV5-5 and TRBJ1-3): DAGVTQSPTHLIKTRGQQVTLRCSPISGHKSVSWYQQVLGQGPQFIFQYYEKEERGRGNFPDRFSARQFPNYSSELNVNALLLGDSALYLCASSFGGRNSGNTIYFGEGSWLTVV.

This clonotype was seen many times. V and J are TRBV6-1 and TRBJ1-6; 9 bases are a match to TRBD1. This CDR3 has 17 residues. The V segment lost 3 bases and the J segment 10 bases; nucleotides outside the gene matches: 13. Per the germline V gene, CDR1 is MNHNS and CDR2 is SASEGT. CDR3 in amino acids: CASSDPGTGRLGSPLHF. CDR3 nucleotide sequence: TGTGCCAGCAGTGACCCTGGGACAGGGAGGTTGGGGTCACCCCTCCACTTT.

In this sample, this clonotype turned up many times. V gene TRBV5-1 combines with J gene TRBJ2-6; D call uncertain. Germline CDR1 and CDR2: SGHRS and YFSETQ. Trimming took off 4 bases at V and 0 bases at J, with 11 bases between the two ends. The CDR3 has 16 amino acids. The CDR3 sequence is CASSPQGVSGANVLTF. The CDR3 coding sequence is TGCGCCAGCAGCCCCCAAGGAGTCTCTGGGGCCAACGTCCTGACTTTC.

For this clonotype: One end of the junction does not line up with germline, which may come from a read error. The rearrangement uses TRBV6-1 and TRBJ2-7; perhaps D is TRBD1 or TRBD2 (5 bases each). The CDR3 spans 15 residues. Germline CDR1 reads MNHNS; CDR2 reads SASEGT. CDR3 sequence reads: CASIKDRGSSFEQYF. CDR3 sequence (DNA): TGTGCCAGCATCAAAGACAGAGGGAGCTCCTTCGAGCAGTACTTC.

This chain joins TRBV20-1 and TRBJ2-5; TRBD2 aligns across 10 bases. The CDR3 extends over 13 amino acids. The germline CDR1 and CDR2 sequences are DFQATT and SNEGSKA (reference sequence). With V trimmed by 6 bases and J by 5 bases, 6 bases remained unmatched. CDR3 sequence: CSADEGLAETQYF. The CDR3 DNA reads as TGCAGTGCCGACGAGGGACTAGCGGAGACCCAGTACTTC.

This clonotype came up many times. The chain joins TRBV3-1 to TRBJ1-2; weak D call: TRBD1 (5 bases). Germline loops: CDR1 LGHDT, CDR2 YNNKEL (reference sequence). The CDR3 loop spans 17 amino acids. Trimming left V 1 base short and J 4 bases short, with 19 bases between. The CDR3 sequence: CASSQAQGTGDFYGYTF. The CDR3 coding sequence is TGTGCCAGCAGCCAAGCACAAGGGACCGGAGACTTCTATGGCTACACCTTC.

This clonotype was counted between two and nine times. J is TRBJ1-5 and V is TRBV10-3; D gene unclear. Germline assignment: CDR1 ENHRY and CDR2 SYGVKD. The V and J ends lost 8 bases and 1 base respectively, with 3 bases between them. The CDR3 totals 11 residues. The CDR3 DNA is TGTGCCATCGGGAGCAATCAGCCCCAGCATTTT. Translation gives CAIGSNQPQHF.

The CDR3 sequence: CASSLLYVGDYEQYF. CDR3 DNA: TGTGCCAGCAGCCTCCTTTACGTTGGGGACTACGAGCAGTACTTC. The chain has TRBV11-2 and TRBJ2-7; no reliable D call. CDR1 and CDR2 from the germline V gene are SGHAT and FQNNGV. The CDR3 runs 15 residues. V was cut by 5 bases and J by 3 bases, with 17 bases left in between.

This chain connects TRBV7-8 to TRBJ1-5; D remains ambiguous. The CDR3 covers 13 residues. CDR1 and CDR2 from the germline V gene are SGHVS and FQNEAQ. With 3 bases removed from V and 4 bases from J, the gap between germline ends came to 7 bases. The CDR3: CASSFGPNQPQHF. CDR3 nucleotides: TGTGCCAGCAGCTTCGGGCCGAATCAGCCCCAGCATTTT. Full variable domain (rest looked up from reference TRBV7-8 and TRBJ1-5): GAGVSQSPRYKVAKRGQDVALRCDPISGHVSLFWYQQALGQGPEFLTYFQNEAQLDKSGLPSDRFFAERPEGSVSTLKIQRTQQEDSAVYLCASSFGPNQPQHFGDGTRLSIL.

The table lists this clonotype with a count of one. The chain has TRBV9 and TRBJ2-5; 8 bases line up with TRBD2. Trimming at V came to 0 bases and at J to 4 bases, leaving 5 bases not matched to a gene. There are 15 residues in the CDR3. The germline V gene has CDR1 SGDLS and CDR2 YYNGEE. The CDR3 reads CASSVEERESETQYF. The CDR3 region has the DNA TGTGCCAGCAGCGTAGAGGAGCGGGAGTCAGAGACCCAGTACTTC. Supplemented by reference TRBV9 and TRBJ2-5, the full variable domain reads DSGVTQTPKHLITATGQRVTLRCSPRSGDLSVYWYQQSLDQGLQFLIQYYNGEERAKGNILERFSAQQFPDLHSELNLSSLELGDSALYFCASSVEERESETQYFGPGTRLLVL.

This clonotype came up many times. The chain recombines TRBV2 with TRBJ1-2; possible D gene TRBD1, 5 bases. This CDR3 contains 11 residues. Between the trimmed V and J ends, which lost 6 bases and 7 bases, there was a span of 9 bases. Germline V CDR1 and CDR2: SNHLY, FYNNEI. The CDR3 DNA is TGTGCCAGCAGCAGGGATTTTGGCTACACCTTC. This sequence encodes CASSRDFGYTF.

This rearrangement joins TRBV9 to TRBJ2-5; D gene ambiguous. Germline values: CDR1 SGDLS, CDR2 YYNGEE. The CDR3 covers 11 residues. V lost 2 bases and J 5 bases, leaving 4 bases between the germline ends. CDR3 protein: CASSVTETQYF. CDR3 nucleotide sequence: TGTGCCAGCAGCGTGACGGAGACCCAGTACTTC.

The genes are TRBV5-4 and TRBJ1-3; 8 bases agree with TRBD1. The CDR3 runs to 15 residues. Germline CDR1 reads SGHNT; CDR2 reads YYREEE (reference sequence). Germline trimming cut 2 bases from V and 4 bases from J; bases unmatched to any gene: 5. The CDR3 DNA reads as TGTGCCAGCAGCTTAGGACAGGGAGGCGGAAACACCATATATTTT. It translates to CASSLGQGGGNTIYF.

CDR3 sequence reads: CAISESGWYEQYF. The CDR3 nucleotides are TGTGCCATCAGTGAGTCGGGGTGGTACGAGCAGTACTTC. The chain links TRBV10-3 to TRBJ2-7; D call uncertain. Trimming left V 0 bases short and J 4 bases short, with 7 bases between. This CDR3 is 13 amino acids long. Germline V gene lookup returns CDR1 ENHRY and CDR2 SYGVKD.

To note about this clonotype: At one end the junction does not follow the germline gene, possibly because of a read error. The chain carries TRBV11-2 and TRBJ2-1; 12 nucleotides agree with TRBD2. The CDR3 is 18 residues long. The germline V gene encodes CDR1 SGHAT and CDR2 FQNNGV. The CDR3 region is CASSRGLAGPPRGNGQFF. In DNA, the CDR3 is TGTGCCAGCAGCCGTGGACTAGCGGGGCCCCCCCGGGGCAATGGGCAGTTCTTC.

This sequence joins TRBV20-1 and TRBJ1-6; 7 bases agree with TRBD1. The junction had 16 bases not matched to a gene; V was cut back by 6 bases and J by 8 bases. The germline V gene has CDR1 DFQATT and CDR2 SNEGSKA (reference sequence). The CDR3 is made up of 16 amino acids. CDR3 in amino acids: CSAHEPSQGVDSPLHF. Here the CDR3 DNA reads TGCAGTGCCCACGAACCGTCGCAGGGGGTTGATTCACCCCTCCACTTT.

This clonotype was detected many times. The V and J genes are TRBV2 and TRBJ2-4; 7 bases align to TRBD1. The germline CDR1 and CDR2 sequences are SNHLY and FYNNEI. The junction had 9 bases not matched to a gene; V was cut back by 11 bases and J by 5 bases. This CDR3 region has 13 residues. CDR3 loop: CARQGLNQNIQYF. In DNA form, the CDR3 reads TGTGCCCGACAGGGTTTGAATCAAAACATTCAGTACTTC.

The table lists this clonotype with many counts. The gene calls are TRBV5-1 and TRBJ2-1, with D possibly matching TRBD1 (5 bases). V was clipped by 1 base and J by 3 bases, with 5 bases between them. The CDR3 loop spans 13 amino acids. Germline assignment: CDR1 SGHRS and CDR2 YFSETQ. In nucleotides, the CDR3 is TGCGCCAGCAGCTTGACAGGCTACAATGAGCAGTTCTTC. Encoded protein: CASSLTGYNEQFF.

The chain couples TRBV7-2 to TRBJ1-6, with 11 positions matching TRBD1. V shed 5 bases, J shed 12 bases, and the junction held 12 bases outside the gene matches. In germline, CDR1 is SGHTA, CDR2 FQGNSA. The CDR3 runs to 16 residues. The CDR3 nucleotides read TGTGCCAGCAGCGACCGGGACAGGGGGTTAGATTTACCCCTCCACTTT. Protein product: CASSDRDRGLDLPLHF.

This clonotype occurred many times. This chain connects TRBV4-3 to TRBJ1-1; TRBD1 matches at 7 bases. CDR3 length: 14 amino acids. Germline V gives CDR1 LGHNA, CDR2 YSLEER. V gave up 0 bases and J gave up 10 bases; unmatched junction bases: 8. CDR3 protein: CASSQEPGGRGAFF. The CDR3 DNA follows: TGCGCCAGCAGCCAAGAACCAGGGGGGCGAGGAGCTTTCTTT.

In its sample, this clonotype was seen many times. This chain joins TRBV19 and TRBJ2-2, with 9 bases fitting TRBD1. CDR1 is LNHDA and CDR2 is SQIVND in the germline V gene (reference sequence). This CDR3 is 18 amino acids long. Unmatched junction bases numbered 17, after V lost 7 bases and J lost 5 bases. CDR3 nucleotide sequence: TGTGCCAGTACCCCCGGGTGGTTGCGAGACAGGGGGACCGGGGAGCTGTTTTTT. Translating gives CASTPGWLRDRGTGELFF. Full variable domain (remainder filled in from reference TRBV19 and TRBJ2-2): DGGITQSPKYLFRKEGQNVTLSCEQNLNHDAMYWYRQDPGQGLRLIYYSQIVNDFQKGDIAEGYSVSREKKESFPLTVTSAQKNPTAFYLCASTPGWLRDRGTGELFFGEGSRLTVL.

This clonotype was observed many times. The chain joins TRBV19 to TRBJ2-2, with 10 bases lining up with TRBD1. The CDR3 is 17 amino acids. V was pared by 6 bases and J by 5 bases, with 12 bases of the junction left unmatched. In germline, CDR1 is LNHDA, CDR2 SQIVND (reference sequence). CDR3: CASRQIYGTGVTGELFF. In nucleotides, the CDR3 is TGTGCCAGTAGGCAAATTTATGGGACAGGGGTAACCGGGGAGCTGTTTTTT.

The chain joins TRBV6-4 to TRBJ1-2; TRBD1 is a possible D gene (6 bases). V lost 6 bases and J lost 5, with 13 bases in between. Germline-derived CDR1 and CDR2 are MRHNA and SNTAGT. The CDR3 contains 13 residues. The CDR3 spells CASRDGQRYGYTF. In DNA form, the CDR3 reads TGTGCCAGCAGAGATGGACAGAGATATGGCTACACCTTC.